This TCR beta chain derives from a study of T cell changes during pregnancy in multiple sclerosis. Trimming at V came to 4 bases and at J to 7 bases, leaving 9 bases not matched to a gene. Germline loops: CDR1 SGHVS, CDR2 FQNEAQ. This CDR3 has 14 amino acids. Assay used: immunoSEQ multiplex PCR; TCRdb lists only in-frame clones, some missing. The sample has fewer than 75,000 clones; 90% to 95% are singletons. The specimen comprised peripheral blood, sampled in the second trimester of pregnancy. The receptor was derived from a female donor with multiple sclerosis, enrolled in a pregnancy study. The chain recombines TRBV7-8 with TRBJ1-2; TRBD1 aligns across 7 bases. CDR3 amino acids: CASSWEKGAGGYTF. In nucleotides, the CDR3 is TGTGCCAGCAGCTGGGAGAAGGGGGCAGGTGGCTACACCTTC.